Below, 22 T cell receptor beta chains from the same sample are listed, as sequenced in a study of blood T cell repertoires in COVID-19 (dated by TCRdb to the early 2020s). The library relied on the immunoSEQ multiplex PCR assay. Held by TCRdb, this immuneACCESS table contains in-frame sequences only and omits some clones. Under half of the omission traces to an unresolved V gene where checked; the cause of the rest is unknown. This sample holds around 230,000 clones; 88% were observed only once. The top ten clonotypes cover around 0.72% of the sample. The sample comprised peripheral blood. All receptors derive from a middle-aged man with acute or convalescent COVID-19.

CDR3 bases: TGTGCCAGTAGTATAGAGGGTTTCGGGGGCAATGAGCAGTTCTTC. Residues: CASSIEGFGGNEQFF. The chain employs TRBV19 and TRBJ2-1, with D possibly matching TRBD2 (6 bases). The CDR3 loop spans 15 amino acids. Germline V gives CDR1 LNHDA, CDR2 SQIVND (reference sequence). V was shortened by 0 bases and J by 6 bases, with 12 bases between the two germline ends.

The V call is TRBV4-1, the J call TRBJ2-1; the match to TRBD1 covers 7 bases. J lost 0 bases, V lost 1 base, and 0 bases had no gene match. Per the germline V gene, CDR1 is MGHRA and CDR2 is YSYEKL. The CDR3 runs 15 residues. The CDR3 DNA sequence: TGCGCCAGCAGCCAAGGACAGGGCTCCTACAATGAGCAGTTCTTC. It translates to CASSQGQGSYNEQFF.

This sequence joins TRBV5-4 and TRBJ2-5; weak D call: TRBD1 (5 bases). Germline CDR1 is SGHNT and CDR2 is YYREEE (reference sequence). Deletions cut 2 bases from V and 3 bases from J, with 11 bases between. The CDR3 runs 14 residues. CDR3 sequence reads: CASSLRTRKETQYF. In DNA form, the CDR3 reads TGTGCCAGCAGCTTAAGGACACGTAAAGAGACCCAGTACTTC.

V gene TRBV7-9 combines with J gene TRBJ2-1; possibly TRBD2 for D (6 bases). The CDR3 has 16 amino acids. The V gene lost 5 bases and the J gene lost 4 bases, with 18 bases spanning the gap. CDR1 is SEHNR, CDR2 FQNEAQ, per germline (reference sequence). The DNA for the CDR3 is TGTGCCAGCAGCCCAGATCTTCTAGCGTCGTACAATGAGCAGTTCTTC. It translates to CASSPDLLASYNEQFF.

The V and J genes are TRBV21-1 and TRBJ2-7; no DNA check was done on the table's D call, TRBD1. TRBV21-1 is labeled a pseudogene. The CDR3 extends over 16 amino acids. Here the CDR3 reads CASTYWDRGPYYEQYF. For the CDR3, the DNA is TGTGCCAGCACTTATTGGGACAGGGGGCCCTACTACGAGCAGTACTTC.

CDR3 residues: CASSPGTGNYGYTF. CDR3 DNA: TGTGCCAGCAGTCCGGGGACAGGGAACTATGGCTACACCTTC. This rearrangement joins TRBV6-5 to TRBJ1-2; 9 nucleotides align to TRBD1. The V and J ends lost 5 bases and 2 bases, in that order; junction bases with no gene match: 3. The CDR3 has 14 amino acids. Germline V CDR1 and CDR2: MNHEY, SVGAGI.

This chain joins TRBV19 and TRBJ1-1; D remains unclear. The CDR3 totals 11 residues. Germline assignment: CDR1 LNHDA and CDR2 SQIVND (reference sequence). Trimming removed 10 bases at V and 1 base at J, with 7 bases between. CDR3 coding DNA: TGTGCCACAAACACGAACACTGAAGCTTTCTTT. This translates into CATNTNTEAFF. Full variable domain (remainder filled in from reference TRBV19 and TRBJ1-1): DGGITQSPKYLFRKEGQNVTLSCEQNLNHDAMYWYRQDPGQGLRLIYYSQIVNDFQKGDIAEGYSVSREKKESFPLTVTSAQKNPTAFYLCATNTNTEAFFGQGTRLTVV.

This chain uses TRBV7-9 with TRBJ1-4; perhaps TRBD1 as D (5 bases). This CDR3 contains 16 residues. The V gene's germline CDR1 is SEHNR and CDR2 FQNEAQ (reference sequence). The V end was cut by 5 bases, the J end by 4 bases, with 17 bases between. In DNA, the CDR3 is TGTGCCAGCAGCCCTTTCAAGGGAAGGGGTAATGAAAAACTGTTTTTT. It yields the protein CASSPFKGRGNEKLFF.

This clone was detected a few times. V usage is TRBV29-1 and J usage is TRBJ1-2; the match to TRBD1 covers 9 bases. This CDR3 spans 14 amino acids. CDR1 SQVTM and CDR2 ANQGSEA come from the germline V gene. With V trimmed by 5 bases and J by 1 base, 5 bases remained unmatched. The CDR3 sequence is CSVSGTGINYGYTF. CDR3 sequence (DNA): TGCAGCGTTTCTGGGACAGGGATTAACTATGGCTACACCTTC.

This clone was seen a single time. The rearrangement links TRBV21-1 to TRBJ2-2; the DNA was not compared with TRBD1, the D call given in the table. TRBV21-1 is shown as a pseudogene. This CDR3 is 18 amino acids long. The CDR3 here is CASSTGEGTGFGTGELFF. The DNA for the CDR3 is TGTGCCAGCAGCACAGGAGAGGGGACAGGGTTCGGGACCGGGGAGCTGTTTTTT.

CDR3 in amino acids: CASSLFRAGFSEQYF. The CDR3 region has the DNA TGTGCCAGCAGTTTATTCCGAGCAGGCTTTTCCGAGCAGTACTTC. The chain carries TRBV27 and TRBJ2-7, with no clear D. CDR1 is MNHEY, CDR2 SMNVEV, per germline (reference sequence). The V end lost 1 base, the J end lost 6 bases, and 16 bases lay between the germline ends. This CDR3 spans 15 amino acids.

The chain joins TRBV6-2 or TRBV6-3 to TRBJ2-1; the D is unclear. Trimming removed 0 bases from V and 0 bases from J, with 9 bases in between. CDR1 is MNHEY and CDR2 is SVGEGT in the germline V gene. There are 16 residues in the CDR3. CDR3 nucleotides: TGTGCCAGCAGTTACTCGAGTCCGAGCTCCTACAATGAGCAGTTCTTC. Translation gives CASSYSSPSSYNEQFF.

V is TRBV5-8 and J is TRBJ1-1; D is unresolved. Germline V gene sequence: CDR1 SGHTS, CDR2 YDEGEE. The CDR3 is 14 residues long. Trimming removed 0 bases at V and 6 bases at J, with 12 bases between. DNA for the CDR3: TGTGCCAGCAGCTTGGGTGGGCAGATCGCTGAAGCTTTCTTT. Translating gives CASSLGGQIAEAFF.

V is TRBV5-4 and J is TRBJ2-1; TRBD1 might be the D (6 bases). The V gene's germline CDR1 is SGHNT and CDR2 YYREEE (reference sequence). The CDR3 spans 15 residues. Deletions cut 3 bases from V and 6 bases from J, with 16 bases between. The CDR3 nucleotides are TGTGCCAGCAGCTACTCGGACAGTCTCAGCAATGAGCAGTTCTTC. It is translated as CASSYSDSLSNEQFF.

The CDR3 region has the DNA TGCGCCAGCAGCCAAGATCGGGACTTCTACGAGCAGTACTTC. It is translated as CASSQDRDFYEQYF. The chain carries TRBV4-3 and TRBJ2-7; possible D gene TRBD2, 6 bases. V was shortened by 0 bases and J by 3 bases, with 9 bases between the two germline ends. CDR1 LGHNA and CDR2 YSLEER come from the germline V gene. This CDR3 has 14 amino acids.

The rearrangement uses TRBV21-1 and TRBJ1-2; the listed D gene, TRBD1, was not tested against the DNA. TRBV21-1 is flagged as a pseudogene. The CDR3 covers 17 residues. CDR3 amino acids: CASSKSRTADTNYGYTF. CDR3 DNA: TGTGCCAGCAGCAAATCGAGGACAGCGGATACTAACTATGGCTACACCTTC.

The table lists this clone with many counts. This chain uses TRBV2 with TRBJ2-2; possible D gene TRBD1, 6 bases. Germline CDR1 reads SNHLY; CDR2 reads FYNNEI. Trimming left V 10 bases short and J 6 bases short, with 12 bases between. The length of the CDR3 is 12 residues. The DNA of the CDR3 is TGTGCCATAGAACAGGGCCCCGGGGAGCTGTTTTTT. It translates to CAIEQGPGELFF.

The chain carries TRBV6-2 or TRBV6-3 and TRBJ2-2, with 8 bases lining up with TRBD2. CDR3 length equals 17 residues. J gave up 3 bases and V 6 bases, and 12 bases lay outside the gene matches. Germline V gene lookup returns CDR1 MNHEY and CDR2 SVGEGT. The CDR3 DNA is TGTGCCAGCAGCCCCATTAGCGCTAGCGGGTACACCGGGGAGCTGTTTTTT. Translation gives CASSPISASGYTGELFF.

The rearrangement uses TRBV3-1 (or the pseudogene TRBV3-2) and TRBJ2-1, with 12 bases fitting TRBD1. The CDR3 has 15 residues. The V segment lost 4 bases and the J segment 8 bases; nucleotides outside the gene matches: 6. The germline V gene encodes CDR1 LGHDT and CDR2 YNNKEL (reference sequence). Here the CDR3 reads CASSLPGQGADEQFF. The DNA of the CDR3 is TGTGCCAGCAGCCTGCCGGGACAGGGGGCAGATGAGCAGTTCTTC.

This chain links TRBV9 with TRBJ2-5; the D gene is possibly TRBD2 (5 bases). This CDR3 spans 13 amino acids. Looked up from germline, CDR1 is SGDLS and CDR2 is YYNGEE. V was cut by 2 bases and J by 1 base, with 6 bases left in between. The DNA for the CDR3 is TGTGCCAGCAGCGTTAGCGCCCAAGAGACCCAGTACTTC. This translates into CASSVSAQETQYF.

The CDR3 loop reads CASRSGSYNEQFF. The CDR3 DNA reads as TGTGCCAGCAGGTCAGGTTCCTACAATGAGCAGTTCTTC. The chain is built from TRBV2 and TRBJ2-1; D ambiguous. V shed 6 bases and J shed 1 base, with 7 bases lying between them. In germline, CDR1 is SNHLY, CDR2 FYNNEI. The CDR3 is made up of 13 amino acids.

The rearrangement uses TRBV6-5 and TRBJ2-3; no firm D call. Trimming took 0 bases from V and 5 from J, leaving 6 bases between them. Per the germline V gene, CDR1 is MNHEY and CDR2 is SVGAGI. This CDR3 spans 13 amino acids. The CDR3 nucleotides read TGTGCCAGCAGTTACTCAGTCGGAGATACGCAGTATTTT. Its protein is CASSYSVGDTQYF.